Presented here are 14 T cell receptor beta chains from one specimen sequenced in a study of T cell repertoires in cytomegalovirus infection. One entry per CDR3 protein, called by TCRdb with MiXCR from the reads. The sample lists 110,000 or so distinct CDR3 sequences; around 30% were seen once. No antigen has been assigned to these receptors. This sample comprised CD8+ T cells from cultured PBMCs, obtained from culture after CMV antigen stimulation. These receptors all stem from a human donor in good health (CMV status not recorded). Some clones in this sample may be carry-over from other donors' samples.

This clonotype was counted at least ten times. This rearrangement joins TRBV7-8 to TRBJ1-4; 7 nucleotides align to TRBD1. This CDR3 is 14 amino acids long. The trim removed 5 bases at V and 6 bases at J, leaving 6 bases unmatched. Per germline, CDR1 SGHVS and CDR2 FQNEAQ. The CDR3, as DNA: TGTGCCAGCAGCAAACCAGGGGGATATGAAAAACTGTTTTTT. As protein: CASSKPGGYEKLFF.

This chain joins TRBV6-5 and TRBJ2-1; D possibly corresponds to TRBD1 (5 bases). V lost 5 bases, J lost 2 bases, and 10 bases lay in between. Germline V CDR1 and CDR2: MNHEY, SVGAGI. The CDR3 extends over 14 amino acids. The CDR3 is CASSGHSTYNEQFF. The CDR3 DNA is TGTGCCAGCAGTGGACATTCTACCTACAATGAGCAGTTCTTC.

This clonotype occurred a few times. The gene calls are TRBV27 and TRBJ1-1, with TRBD1 matching 7 bases. Germline V gene data show CDR1 as MNHEY and CDR2 as SMNVEV (reference sequence). The J segment lost 4 bases and the V segment lost 5 bases, leaving 4 bases of the junction unmatched. This CDR3 is built from 13 residues. The CDR3: CASSKGQLTEAFF. The CDR3 DNA reads as TGTGCCAGCAGTAAGGGACAGCTCACTGAAGCTTTCTTT.

In this sample, this clonotype turned up many times. The chain uses TRBV18 and TRBJ2-6; D remains unclear. The germline CDR1 and CDR2 sequences are KGHSH and LQKENI. Deletions cut 3 bases from V and 0 bases from J, with 6 bases between. This CDR3 comprises 15 residues. In DNA form, the CDR3 reads TGTGCCAGCTCACCTCGGAGCTCTGGGGCCAACGTCCTGACTTTC. As protein: CASSPRSSGANVLTF.

The rearrangement uses TRBV7-9 and TRBJ2-7; 7 bases align to TRBD1. V lost 5 bases, J lost 2 bases, and 9 bases stayed unmatched. The CDR3 contains 15 residues. Germline loops: CDR1 SEHNR, CDR2 FQNEAQ (reference sequence). The CDR3 DNA reads TGTGCCAGCAGCCCACGGACAGGCCGTACCTACGAGCAGTACTTC. It specifies CASSPRTGRTYEQYF.

The sample holds a few counts of this clonotype. The rearrangement links TRBV9 to TRBJ2-2, with a weak D call TRBD1 (7 bases). Trimming removed 3 bases at V and 7 bases at J, with 10 bases between. The CDR3 has 13 amino acids. Germline loops: CDR1 SGDLS, CDR2 YYNGEE. DNA of the CDR3: TGTGCCAGCAGCGCAGGGGGGCGCGGGGAGCTGTTTTTT. Its translation: CASSAGGRGELFF. The variable domain in full, completed from reference TRBV9 and TRBJ2-2, reads DSGVTQTPKHLITATGQRVTLRCSPRSGDLSVYWYQQSLDQGLQFLIQYYNGEERAKGNILERFSAQQFPDLHSELNLSSLELGDSALYFCASSAGGRGELFFGEGSRLTVL.

The chain combines TRBV28 with TRBJ2-1; a weak D match, TRBD1 (6 bases). The CDR3 is 14 amino acids. Trimming shortened V by 2 bases and J by 8 bases, and 13 bases separated the two germline ends. The germline CDR1 and CDR2 sequences are MDHEN and SYDVKM. The DNA for the CDR3 is TGTGCCAGCAGTTTAGGTCAGGGGTTGGATGAGCAGTTCTTC. The encoded protein is CASSLGQGLDEQFF.

The V gene is TRBV9, the J gene TRBJ1-1; D is ambiguous. This CDR3 is 15 amino acids long. CDR1 SGDLS and CDR2 YYNGEE come from the germline V gene. V shed 4 bases and J shed 4 bases, with 17 bases lying between them. CDR3 loop: CASSPLDYPSTEAFF. In nucleotides, the CDR3 is TGTGCCAGCAGCCCCCTTGACTACCCGAGCACTGAAGCTTTCTTT.

At least ten counts were recorded for this clonotype. CDR3 sequence: CASSLSLTGDVQFF. The CDR3, as DNA: TGTGCCAGCAGCTTATCCCTTACAGGGGACGTGCAGTTCTTC. V usage is TRBV7-2 and J usage is TRBJ2-1; 7 nucleotides match TRBD1. The CDR3 is 14 amino acids. Germline assignment: CDR1 SGHTA and CDR2 FQGNSA. J lost 12 bases, V lost 2 bases, and 10 bases had no gene match.

This clonotype was detected ten times or more. J is TRBJ2-2 and V is TRBV7-6; the D gene is possibly TRBD1 (5 bases). Trimming shortened V by 2 bases and J by 1 base, and 11 bases separated the two germline ends. This CDR3 region has 16 residues. Germline-derived CDR1 and CDR2 are SGHVS and FNYEAQ. In DNA, the CDR3 is TGTGCCAGCAGCTTAAGGGGCTCCAAGAACACCGGGGAGCTGTTTTTT. Amino acids: CASSLRGSKNTGELFF.

The V gene is TRBV4-1, the J gene TRBJ1-6, with 7 bases fitting TRBD1. The CDR3 totals 16 residues. Germline lookup yields CDR1 MGHRA and CDR2 YSYEKL. V dropped 0 bases and J dropped 7; count of bases not matched to a gene: 6. CDR3 DNA: TGCGCCAGCAGCCAAGATTACGGGACAGCCAATTCACCCCTCCACTTT. This translates into CASSQDYGTANSPLHF.

This sequence joins TRBV4-1 and TRBJ2-1; 7 bases agree with TRBD1. Germline V gives CDR1 MGHRA, CDR2 YSYEKL. The V and J ends lost 2 bases and 7 bases, in that order; junction bases with no gene match: 8. The length of the CDR3 is 15 residues. CDR3 region: CASSQSGNRGNEQFF. The CDR3 DNA follows: TGCGCCAGCAGCCAATCAGGGAACAGGGGAAATGAGCAGTTCTTC.

The chain recombines TRBV4-3 with TRBJ1-1, with no clear D. CDR1 and CDR2 from the germline V gene are LGHNA and YSLEER. This CDR3 contains 13 residues. V lost 4 bases to trimming and J lost 0 bases, with 6 bases between them. The CDR3 nucleotides are TGCGCCAGCAGCCCAATAGTGAACACTGAAGCTTTCTTT. It yields the protein CASSPIVNTEAFF.

This clonotype occurred many times. The chain recombines TRBV2 with TRBJ1-5; D not resolved. Germline CDR1 SNHLY, CDR2 FYNNEI. V was shortened by 6 bases and J by 7 bases, with 28 bases between the two germline ends. There are 18 residues in the CDR3. The CDR3 here is CASSPQFPVPAAHQPQHF. DNA for the CDR3: TGTGCCAGCAGCCCGCAATTCCCAGTCCCGGCAGCCCACCAGCCCCAGCATTTT.